This T cell receptor beta chain was recorded in a study of shared clonotypes between healthy human individuals. Profiling relied on immunoSEQ multiplex PCR, and the TCRdb table lists in-frame clones only, not all of them. The sample has 2 million or so clones; over 85% are singletons. V lost 1 base to trimming and J lost 6 bases, with 13 bases between them. CDR3 length: 14 amino acids. Per germline, CDR1 SGHTA and CDR2 FQGNSA. This clone was observed a single time. The gene calls are TRBV7-2 and TRBJ2-7; D unresolved. This TCR came from a man between 18 and 35 years old in good health. Source material: naive CD4+ T cells sorted from blood. The subset is: CD45RA+ positively selected. Here the CDR3 DNA reads TGTGCCAGCAGCTTAGGGGTGGGGTCGTCCGAGCAGTACTTC. This encodes CASSLGVGSSEQYF.